This TCR beta chain was documented in a study of blood T cell repertoires in COVID-19. At the level of the study: COVID-19 samples, acute and convalescent, were from the United States, Italy and Spain.

The sample holds a few counts of this clone. Some clones are missing from TCRdb's copy, which holds only in-frame ones; the method was immunoSEQ multiplex PCR. In the table there are 55,000 to 90,000 clones, about 88% of which are singletons. This CDR3 is built from 13 residues. Trimming took 8 bases from V and 5 from J; bases not matched to a gene: 10. CDR1 is SQVTM and CDR2 is ANQGSEA in the germline V gene. This chain uses TRBV29-1 with TRBJ2-3; 7 nucleotides match TRBD2. The TCR was taken from a man between 65 and 79 years old with active COVID-19. Sequencing was performed on peripheral blood. The CDR3 region has the DNA TGCAGCTGGGTTGGACTAGGGGTAGATACGCAGTATTTT. It yields the protein CSWVGLGVDTQYF.